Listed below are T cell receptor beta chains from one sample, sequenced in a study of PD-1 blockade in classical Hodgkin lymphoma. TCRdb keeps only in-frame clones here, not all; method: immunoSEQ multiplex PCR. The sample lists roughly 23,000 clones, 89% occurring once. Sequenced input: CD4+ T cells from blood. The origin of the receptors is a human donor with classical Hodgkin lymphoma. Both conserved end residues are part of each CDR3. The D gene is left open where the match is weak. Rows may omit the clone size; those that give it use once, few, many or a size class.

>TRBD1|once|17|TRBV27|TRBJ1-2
CASSLSGRGRLNYGYTF
TGTGCCAGCAGTTTATCGGGCAGGGGGCGCCTGAACTATGGCTACACCTTC
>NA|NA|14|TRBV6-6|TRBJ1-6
CASSYPLGGSPLHF
TGTGCCAGCAGTTACCCCTTGGGAGGTTCACCCCTCCACTTT
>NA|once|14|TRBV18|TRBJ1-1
CASSPRAVNTEAFF
TGTGCCAGCTCACCACGGGCTGTGAACACTGAAGCTTTCTTT
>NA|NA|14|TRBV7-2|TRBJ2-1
CASSSILPLNEQFF
TGTGCCAGCAGCTCCATCCTGCCTCTGAATGAGCAGTTCTTC
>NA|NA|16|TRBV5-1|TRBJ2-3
CASSLEQPGLQDTQYF
TGCGCCAGCAGCTTGGAGCAGCCCGGTCTCCAAGATACGCAGTATTTT
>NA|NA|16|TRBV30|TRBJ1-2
CAQKKRGTEARYGYTF
TGTGCCCAAAAAAAAAGGGGGACGGAGGCTCGATATGGCTACACCTTC
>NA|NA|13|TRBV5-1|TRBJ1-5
CASSLVGDQPQHF
TGCGCCAGCAGCTTGGTTGGGGATCAGCCCCAGCATTTT
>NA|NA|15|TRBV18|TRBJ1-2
CASSPYAAGSNGYTF
TGTGCCAGCTCACCATACGCCGCAGGGAGCAATGGCTACACCTTC
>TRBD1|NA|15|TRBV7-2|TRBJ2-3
CASSLAAGGADTQYF
TGTGCCAGCAGCTTAGCAGCAGGGGGCGCGGATACGCAGTATTTT
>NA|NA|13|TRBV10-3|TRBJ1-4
CAISAGYPEKLFF
TGTGCCATCAGTGCGGGTTACCCTGAAAAACTGTTTTTT
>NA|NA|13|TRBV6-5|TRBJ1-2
CASSPGLAYGYTF
TGTGCCAGCAGCCCGGGACTGGCCTATGGCTACACCTTC
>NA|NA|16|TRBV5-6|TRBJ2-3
CASSLGLKRDWDTQYF
TGTGCCAGCAGTTTGGGGCTCAAGAGAGATTGGGATACGCAGTATTTT
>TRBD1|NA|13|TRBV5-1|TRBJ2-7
CASRWTGAYEQYF
TGCGCCAGCCGTTGGACAGGGGCCTACGAGCAGTACTTC
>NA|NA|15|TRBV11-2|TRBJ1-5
CASSLSGQFNQPQHF
TGTGCCAGCAGCCTTAGCGGACAGTTCAATCAGCCCCAGCATTTT
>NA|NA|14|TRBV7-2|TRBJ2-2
CASSLAGNTGELFF
TGTGCCAGCAGCTTAGCCGGGAACACCGGGGAGCTGTTTTTT
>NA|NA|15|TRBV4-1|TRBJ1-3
CASSQVDTLGNTIYF
TGCGCCAGCAGCCAAGTAGACACACTTGGAAACACCATATATTTT
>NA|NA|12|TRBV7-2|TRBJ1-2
CASSLGTGSYTF
TGTGCCAGCAGCTTAGGGACCGGGAGCTACACCTTC
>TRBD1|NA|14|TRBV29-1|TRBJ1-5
CSVAGQGGNQPQHF
TGCAGCGTGGCCGGACAGGGGGGCAATCAGCCCCAGCATTTT
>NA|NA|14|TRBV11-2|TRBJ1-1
CASRSLRGGTEAFF
TGTGCCAGCAGATCTCTCAGGGGCGGCACTGAAGCTTTCTTT
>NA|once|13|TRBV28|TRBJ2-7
CASWDLGGDEQYF
TGTGCCAGCTGGGATTTGGGGGGCGACGAGCAGTACTTC
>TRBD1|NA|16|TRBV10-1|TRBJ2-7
CASSDSGRTGSDEQYF
TGCGCCAGCAGTGACAGTGGGCGGACAGGGTCCGACGAGCAGTACTTC
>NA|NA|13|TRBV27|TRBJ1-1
CASSLVRLSEAFF
TGTGCCAGCAGTTTAGTCCGGCTCAGTGAAGCTTTCTTT
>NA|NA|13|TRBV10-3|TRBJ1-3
CATGEVQGNTIYF
TGTGCCACGGGAGAGGTGCAGGGAAACACCATATATTTT
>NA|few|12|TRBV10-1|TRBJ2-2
CASSGRPGELFF
TGCGCCAGCAGCGGGCGTCCCGGGGAGCTGTTTTTT
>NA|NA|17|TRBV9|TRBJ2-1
CASSVEHRDLAYNEQFF
TGTGCCAGCAGCGTAGAACACCGGGACCTAGCCTACAATGAGCAGTTCTTC
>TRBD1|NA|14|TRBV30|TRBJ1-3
CAWRDRGLLNTIYF
TGTGCCTGGAGGGACAGGGGGCTGTTAAACACCATATATTTT
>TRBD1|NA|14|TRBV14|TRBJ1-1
CASSQESGTAEAFF
TGTGCCAGCAGCCAAGAGTCCGGGACAGCTGAAGCTTTCTTT
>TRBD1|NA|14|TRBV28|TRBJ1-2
CASSLWTGKGGYTF
TGTGCCAGCAGTTTATGGACAGGGAAAGGCGGCTACACCTTC
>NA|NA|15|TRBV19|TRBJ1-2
CASSIPTGLNYGYTF
TGTGCCAGTAGTATTCCGACAGGACTAAACTATGGCTACACCTTC
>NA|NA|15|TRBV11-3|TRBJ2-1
CASSLGLSSYNEQFF
TGTGCCAGCAGCTTAGGGCTGAGCTCCTACAATGAGCAGTTCTTC
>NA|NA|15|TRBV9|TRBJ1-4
CASSAGGQLNEKLFF
TGTGCCAGCAGCGCGGGAGGACAGCTTAATGAAAAACTGTTTTTT
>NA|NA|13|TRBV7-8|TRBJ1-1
CASSLYGGTEAFF
TGTGCCAGCAGCTTATATGGGGGGACTGAAGCTTTCTTT
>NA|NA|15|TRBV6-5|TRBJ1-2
CASSPFKGWDYGYTF
TGTGCCAGCAGTCCCTTCAAGGGATGGGACTATGGCTACACCTTC
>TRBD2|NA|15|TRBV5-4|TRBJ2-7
CASSPGLAGTYEQYF
TGTGCCAGCAGCCCGGGACTAGCGGGGACCTACGAGCAGTACTTC
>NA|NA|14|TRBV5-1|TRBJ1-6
CASSSRDNNSPLHF
TGCGCCAGCAGCTCCCGGGACAATAATTCACCCCTCCACTTT
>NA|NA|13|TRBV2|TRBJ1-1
CASYGSENTEAFF
TGTGCCAGTTACGGGTCGGAGAACACTGAAGCTTTCTTT
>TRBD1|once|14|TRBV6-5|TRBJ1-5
CASSMDRGGQPQHF
TGTGCCAGCAGTATGGACAGGGGGGGACAGCCCCAGCATTTT
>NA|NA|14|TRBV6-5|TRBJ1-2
CASSYTTDVYGYTF
TGTGCCAGCAGTTACACCACGGACGTCTATGGCTACACCTTC
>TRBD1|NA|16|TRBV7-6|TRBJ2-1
CASSPQGVLLGSEQFF
TGTGCCAGCAGCCCCCAGGGGGTTCTACTTGGCTCTGAGCAGTTCTTC
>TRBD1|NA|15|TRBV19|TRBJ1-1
CATLTGALGNTEAFF
TGTGCCACTCTAACAGGGGCCCTAGGGAACACTGAAGCTTTCTTT
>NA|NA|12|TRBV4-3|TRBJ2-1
CASSQWGYEQFF
TGCGCCAGCAGCCAGTGGGGGTATGAGCAGTTCTTC